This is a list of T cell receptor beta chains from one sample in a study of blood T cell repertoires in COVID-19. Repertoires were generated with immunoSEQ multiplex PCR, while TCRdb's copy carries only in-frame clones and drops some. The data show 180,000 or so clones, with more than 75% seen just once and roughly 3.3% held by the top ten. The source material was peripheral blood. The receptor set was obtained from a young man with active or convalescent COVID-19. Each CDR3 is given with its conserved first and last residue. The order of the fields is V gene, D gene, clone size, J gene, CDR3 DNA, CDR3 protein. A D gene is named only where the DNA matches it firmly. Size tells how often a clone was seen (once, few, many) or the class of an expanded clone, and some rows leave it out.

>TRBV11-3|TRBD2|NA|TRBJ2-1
TGTGCCAGCAGCTCGGGACTAGCGGGAGGTTCCTACAATGAGCAGTTCTTC
CASSSGLAGGSYNEQFF
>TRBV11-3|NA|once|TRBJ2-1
TGTGCCAGCAAGGGCAGGGCCGTTAATGAGCAGTTCTTC
CASKGRAVNEQFF
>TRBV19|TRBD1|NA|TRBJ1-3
TGTGCCAGTAGGCCCGGACAGGGTGGAAACACCATATATTTT
CASRPGQGGNTIYF
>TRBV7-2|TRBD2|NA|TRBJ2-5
TGTGCCAGCAGCTTAGCGGGGCGAGGACTAGCGGGAGGTCGGGAGACCCAGTACTTC
CASSLAGRGLAGGRETQYF
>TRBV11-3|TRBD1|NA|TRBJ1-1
TGTGCCAGCAGCTCGGGACAGAAGAACACTGAAGCTTTCTTT
CASSSGQKNTEAFF
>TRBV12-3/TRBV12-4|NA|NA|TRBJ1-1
TGTGCCAGCAGACCGAGCAACACTGAAGCTTTCTTT
CASRPSNTEAFF
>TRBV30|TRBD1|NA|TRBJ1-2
TGTGCCTGGAGTGGTCCGGGACAGGGTTATGGCTACACCTTC
CAWSGPGQGYGYTF
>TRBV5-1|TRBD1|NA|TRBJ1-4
TGCGCCAGCAGCATACTCCAGGGACAGGGAGAAAAACTGTTTTTT
CASSILQGQGEKLFF
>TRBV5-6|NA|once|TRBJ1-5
TGTGCCAGCAGCTTGTGGGCAGGGAATCAGCCCCAGCATTTT
CASSLWAGNQPQHF
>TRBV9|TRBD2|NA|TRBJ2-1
TGTGCCAGCAGCGTAGACGGCGGGAGGTCCTACAATGAGCAGTTCTTC
CASSVDGGRSYNEQFF
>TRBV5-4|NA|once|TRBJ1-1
TGTGCCAGCAGCCCAGCAGGGGTAAATACTGAAGCTTTCTTT
CASSPAGVNTEAFF
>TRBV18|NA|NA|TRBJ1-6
TGTGCCAGCTTTCCAGGTGGTAATTCACCCCTCCACTTT
CASFPGGNSPLHF
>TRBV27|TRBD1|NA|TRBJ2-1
TGTGCCAACTCCGGGACAGGGGAACCGAGCTCCTACAATGAGCAGTTCTTC
CANSGTGEPSSYNEQFF
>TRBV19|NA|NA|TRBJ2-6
TGTGCCAGTAGTGTCGAGTCTGGGGCCAACGTCCTGACTTTC
CASSVESGANVLTF
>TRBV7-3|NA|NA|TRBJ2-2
TGTGCCAGCAGCGCAGACGGATCCGGCGGCACCGGGGAGCTGTTTTTT
CASSADGSGGTGELFF
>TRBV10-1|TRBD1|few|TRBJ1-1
TGCGCCAGCAGGGGGACAGGGGGTGAAGCTTTCTTT
CASRGTGGEAFF
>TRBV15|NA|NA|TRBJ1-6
TGTGCCACCAGCAGAGGACCGGACAGAACGAATTCACCCCTCCACTTT
CATSRGPDRTNSPLHF
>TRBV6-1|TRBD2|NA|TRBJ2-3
TGTGCCAGCAGTGAGACTAGCGGGGGGGCGACAGATACGCAGTATTTT
CASSETSGGATDTQYF
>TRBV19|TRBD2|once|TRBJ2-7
TGTGCCAGTAGTTTCCGGACTAGCGGGATTCGCTCCTACGAGCAGTACTTC
CASSFRTSGIRSYEQYF
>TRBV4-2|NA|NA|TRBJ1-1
TGTGCCAGCAGCCAAGGCGGCGGGGACACTGAAGCTTTCTTT
CASSQGGGDTEAFF
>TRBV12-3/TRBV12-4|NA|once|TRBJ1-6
TGTGCCAGCAGTTTTGGCTCACCCCTCCACTTT
CASSFGSPLHF
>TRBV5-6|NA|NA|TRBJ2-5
TGTGCCAGCAGCTTCCAAGGGAGAGAGACCCAGTACTTC
CASSFQGRETQYF
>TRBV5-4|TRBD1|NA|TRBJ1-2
TGTGCCAGCAGTGACAGGGGAATGGGCTATGGCTACACCTTC
CASSDRGMGYGYTF